Each of the 21 T cell receptor beta chains below was sequenced from the same sample in a study of radiotherapy plus CTLA-4 blockade in lung cancer. TCRdb keeps only in-frame clones here, not all; method: immunoSEQ multiplex PCR. The sample carries roughly 100,000 clones, about 83% recorded once. Here the sequenced sample was peripheral blood, taken from a patient treated with radiotherapy plus ipilimumab. The origin of the receptors is a human donor with non-small cell lung cancer that progressed on radiotherapy plus ipilimumab. Some clones in this sample may be carry-over from other donors' samples.

The chain joins TRBV27 to TRBJ2-3; either TRBD1 or TRBD2 may fit D (5 bases each). Germline lookup yields CDR1 MNHEY and CDR2 SMNVEV (reference sequence). V dropped 8 bases and J dropped 5 bases, with 11 bases sitting between them. There are 12 residues in the CDR3. CDR3 in DNA: TGTGCCAGCGAGGGGAACGAAGATACGCAGTATTTT. It translates to CASEGNEDTQYF.

The chain couples TRBV7-9 to TRBJ2-7, with 9 nucleotides matching TRBD1. The CDR3 spans 15 residues. The V segment lost 5 bases and the J segment 7 bases; nucleotides outside the gene matches: 12. Germline loops: CDR1 SEHNR, CDR2 FQNEAQ (reference sequence). The CDR3 nucleotides read TGTGCCAGCAGCACTCGGGACAGGGACCCCGGGGAGCAGTACTTC. Protein sequence: CASSTRDRDPGEQYF.

The rearrangement links TRBV5-4 to TRBJ1-2; 8 nucleotides match TRBD1. The V gene end was trimmed by 3 bases and the J gene end by 4 bases; junction bases not matched to a gene: 5. The CDR3 consists of 14 residues. Per the germline V gene, CDR1 is SGHNT and CDR2 is YYREEE (reference sequence). CDR3 in amino acids: CASSWGQAGYGYTF. CDR3 bases: TGTGCCAGCAGCTGGGGACAGGCGGGCTATGGCTACACCTTC.

The chain employs TRBV6-1 and TRBJ1-2, with D unresolved. CDR3 length: 13 amino acids. V lost 6 bases and J lost 0, with 8 bases in between. Germline V gives CDR1 MNHNS, CDR2 SASEGT. As DNA, the CDR3 is TGTGCCAGCAGACGAGGCCCTAACTATGGCTACACCTTC. Translated: CASRRGPNYGYTF.

The V call is TRBV9, the J call TRBJ2-1; no reliable D call. Trimming removed 3 bases at V and 12 bases at J, with 13 bases between. The CDR3 has 12 amino acids. The germline V gene has CDR1 SGDLS and CDR2 YYNGEE. The chain's CDR3 is CASSGYSVGQFF. In DNA, the CDR3 is TGTGCCAGCAGCGGTTACAGTGTCGGGCAGTTCTTC.

This chain links TRBV4-3 with TRBJ1-4, with unresolved D. The CDR3 has 15 amino acids. CDR1 and CDR2 (germline): LGHNA, YSLEER. V was pared by 5 bases and J by 6 bases, with 16 bases between. The CDR3 sequence: CASSTKWGGDEKLFF. Here the CDR3 DNA reads TGCGCCAGCAGCACGAAATGGGGAGGTGATGAAAAACTGTTTTTT.

The rearrangement links TRBV5-1 to TRBJ2-7; D might be TRBD1 (5 bases). The V gene lost 0 bases and the J gene lost 0 bases, with 7 bases spanning the gap. The CDR3 consists of 14 residues. Germline values: CDR1 SGHRS, CDR2 YFSETQ. The CDR3 DNA follows: TGCGCCAGCAGCTTGGGACAGAGCTCCTACGAGCAGTACTTC. Its protein is CASSLGQSSYEQYF.

The V and J genes are TRBV7-6 and TRBJ1-1; 8 bases line up with TRBD1. J was trimmed by 1 base and V by 4 bases; bases with no gene match: 5. Germline values: CDR1 SGHVS, CDR2 FNYEAQ. This CDR3 is 15 amino acids long. CDR3 protein: CASSWAGTGNTEAFF. The CDR3 DNA follows: TGTGCCAGCAGCTGGGCCGGGACAGGGAACACTGAAGCTTTCTTT. Using reference TRBV7-6 and TRBJ1-1 for the parts outside the CDR3, the full variable domain is GAGVSQSPRYKVTKRGQDVALRCDPISGHVSLYWYRQALGQGPEFLTYFNYEAQQDKSGLPNDRFSAERPEGSISTLTIQRTEQRDSAMYRCASSWAGTGNTEAFFGQGTRLTVV.

The chain uses TRBV5-1 and TRBJ2-7; no clear D gene. Germline CDR1 SGHRS, CDR2 YFSETQ. The CDR3 consists of 14 residues. With 0 bases removed from V and 1 base from J, the gap between germline ends came to 8 bases. CDR3 in amino acids: CASSLGSGSYEQYF. DNA for the CDR3: TGCGCCAGCAGCTTGGGTTCAGGATCCTACGAGCAGTACTTC.

This chain connects TRBV15 to TRBJ1-1; D is unresolved. CDR3 size: 15 residues. CDR1 is LNHNV, CDR2 YYDKDF, per germline (reference sequence). The V and J ends lost 0 bases and 11 bases respectively, with 19 bases between them. For the CDR3, the DNA is TGTGCCACCAGCAGAGATCAAGGGTCCGCGCGGGAGGCTTTCTTT. This translates into CATSRDQGSAREAFF.

The chain uses TRBV6-1 and TRBJ1-4; no clear D gene. CDR3 length: 14 amino acids. Trimming cost V 5 bases and J 0 bases, with 7 bases left between them. Germline V gene lookup returns CDR1 MNHNS and CDR2 SASEGT. The CDR3 protein is CASSRVATNEKLFF. The CDR3 region has the DNA TGTGCCAGCAGTCGTGTGGCAACTAATGAAAAACTGTTTTTT.

This chain links TRBV10-3 with TRBJ2-5; 12 nucleotides match TRBD2. The junction had 7 bases not matched to a gene; V was cut back by 1 base and J by 4 bases. Germline lookup yields CDR1 ENHRY and CDR2 SYGVKD. The CDR3 has 17 amino acids. The CDR3 nucleotides are TGTGCCATCAGTGAGTTGACTAGCGGGGGCGTCCGAGAGACCCAGTACTTC. It codes for CAISELTSGGVRETQYF.

The gene calls are TRBV7-8 and TRBJ1-3; the D is unclear. Trimming pared 5 bases from V and 3 bases from J, leaving 17 bases between. The CDR3 consists of 16 residues. CDR1 and CDR2 (germline): SGHVS, FQNEAQ. The CDR3 here is CASSHGPSEGGNTIYF. The CDR3 nucleotides read TGTGCCAGCAGCCACGGTCCTTCTGAAGGTGGAAACACCATATATTTT. The full variable domain, rest sourced from reference TRBV7-8 and TRBJ1-3, is GAGVSQSPRYKVAKRGQDVALRCDPISGHVSLFWYQQALGQGPEFLTYFQNEAQLDKSGLPSDRFFAERPEGSVSTLKIQRTQQEDSAVYLCASSHGPSEGGNTIYFGEGSWLTVV.

This chain joins TRBV6-6 and TRBJ1-5; 12 bases are a match to TRBD1. Losses at the gene ends were 0 bases for V and 5 bases for J; bases not matched to a gene: 2. The V gene's germline CDR1 is MNHNY and CDR2 SVGAGI (reference sequence). This CDR3 is built from 16 residues. This CDR3 is CASSYSGQGAYQPQHF. The CDR3 DNA sequence: TGTGCCAGCAGTTACTCGGGACAGGGGGCATATCAGCCCCAGCATTTT.

This clone has only a few counts. The rearrangement joins TRBV4-1 to TRBJ2-7, with no clear D. CDR1 and CDR2 from the germline V gene are MGHRA and YSYEKL. CDR3 length: 14 residues. The V gene lost 1 base and the J gene lost 3 bases, with 10 bases spanning the gap. The chain's CDR3 is CASSQGTVGYEQYF. CDR3 coding DNA: TGCGCCAGCAGCCAAGGGACCGTCGGCTACGAGCAGTACTTC.

The J gene is TRBJ1-5, the V gene TRBV15, with D unresolved. Trimming took off 0 bases at V and 6 bases at J, with 9 bases between the two ends. This CDR3 is 14 amino acids long. In germline, CDR1 is LNHNV, CDR2 YYDKDF (reference sequence). CDR3 sequence (DNA): TGTGCCACCAGCAGAGATTTGGGTACTCAGCCCCAGCATTTT. Residues: CATSRDLGTQPQHF.

V and J are TRBV9 and TRBJ1-1; maybe TRBD1 (5 bases). Deletions cut 0 bases from V and 0 bases from J, with 12 bases between. Germline CDR1 is SGDLS and CDR2 is YYNGEE. CDR3 length: 16 residues. The CDR3 sequence: CASSVDGGIMNTEAFF. The CDR3 DNA reads as TGTGCCAGCAGCGTAGATGGGGGAATCATGAACACTGAAGCTTTCTTT.

The chain couples TRBV6-1 to TRBJ2-5; D is unresolved. Germline CDR1 is MNHNS and CDR2 is SASEGT. V was clipped by 1 base and J by 1 base, with 7 bases between them. The CDR3 covers 14 residues. The CDR3 spells CASSEDKIQETQYF. CDR3 in DNA: TGTGCCAGCAGTGAAGATAAGATCCAAGAGACCCAGTACTTC.

The chain carries TRBV5-4 and TRBJ1-2; 11 positions agree with TRBD1. V lost 4 bases, J lost 8 bases, and 10 bases stayed unmatched. CDR3 length: 15 amino acids. Germline assignment: CDR1 SGHNT and CDR2 YYREEE (reference sequence). The CDR3 DNA reads TGTGCCAGCAGCGGGGACAGGGGGTGGTCTAACGGCTACACCTTC. Its translation: CASSGDRGWSNGYTF.

The chain couples TRBV18 to TRBJ1-1; tentatively, D is TRBD1 (5 bases). The CDR3 is 15 amino acids. Germline CDR1 is KGHSH and CDR2 is LQKENI. Trimming took 0 bases from V and 1 from J, leaving 9 bases between them. Written as DNA, the CDR3 is TGTGCCAGCTCACCACCGGGCAGGGCGAACACTGAAGCTTTCTTT. Amino acids: CASSPPGRANTEAFF.

The chain links TRBV11-3 to TRBJ2-5; tentatively, D is TRBD1 (6 bases). Germline CDR1 reads SGHNT; CDR2 reads YENEEA. The CDR3 has 13 amino acids. Trimming left V 3 bases short and J 3 bases short, with 8 bases between. This CDR3 reads CASSFTGKETQYF. The CDR3 DNA follows: TGTGCCAGCAGCTTCACAGGGAAAGAGACCCAGTACTTC. The whole variable domain, filled in from reference TRBV11-3 and TRBJ2-5, reads EAGVVQSPRYKIIEKKQPVAFWCNPISGHNTLYWYLQNLGQGPELLIRYENEEAVDDSQLPKDRFSAERLKGVDSTLKIQPAELGDSAVYLCASSFTGKETQYFGPGTRLLVL.